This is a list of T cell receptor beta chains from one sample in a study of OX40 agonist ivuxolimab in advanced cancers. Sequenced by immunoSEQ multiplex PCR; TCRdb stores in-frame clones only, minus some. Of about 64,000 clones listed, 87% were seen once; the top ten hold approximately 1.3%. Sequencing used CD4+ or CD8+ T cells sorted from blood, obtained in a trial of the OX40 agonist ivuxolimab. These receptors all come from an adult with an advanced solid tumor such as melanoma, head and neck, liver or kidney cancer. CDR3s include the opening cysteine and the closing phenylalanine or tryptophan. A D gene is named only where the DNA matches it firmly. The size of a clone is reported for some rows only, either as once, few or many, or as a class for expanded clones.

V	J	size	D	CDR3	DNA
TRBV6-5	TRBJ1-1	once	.	CASRSLPENTEAFF	TGTGCCAGCAGGTCTCTCCCGGAGAACACTGAAGCTTTCTTT
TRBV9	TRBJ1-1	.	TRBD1	CASSRDRANTEAFF	TGTGCCAGCAGCCGGGACAGGGCGAACACTGAAGCTTTCTTT
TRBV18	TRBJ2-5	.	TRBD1	CASSPRRTGDQETQYF	TGTGCCAGCTCACCACGGCGGACAGGGGACCAAGAGACCCAGTACTTC
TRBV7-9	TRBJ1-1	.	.	CASSLFRDTEAFF	TGTGCCAGCAGCTTATTTCGGGACACTGAAGCTTTCTTT
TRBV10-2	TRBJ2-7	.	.	CASSESWGVTF	TGCGCCAGCAGTGAGTCGTGGGGGGTCACCTTC
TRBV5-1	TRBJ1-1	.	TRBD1	CASSQLGQDGLTEAFF	TGCGCCAGCAGCCAATTGGGACAGGATGGTCTGACTGAAGCTTTCTTT
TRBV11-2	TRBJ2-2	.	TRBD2	CASSLDNSGSTGGELFF	TGTGCCAGCAGCTTAGATAATAGCGGGAGCACGGGCGGGGAGCTGTTTTTT
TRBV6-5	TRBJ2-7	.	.	CASSQQGSSYEQYF	TGTGCCAGCAGTCAACAGGGAAGCTCCTACGAGCAGTACTTC
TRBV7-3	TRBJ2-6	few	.	CASSFRGGTAGANVLTF	TGTGCCAGCAGCTTTCGAGGGGGGACGGCTGGGGCCAACGTCCTGACTTTC
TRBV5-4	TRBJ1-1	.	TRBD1	CASSFGQGGQAFF	TGTGCCAGCAGCTTCGGACAGGGGGGACAGGCTTTCTTT
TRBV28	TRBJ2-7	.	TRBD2	CASSSGTSGRTTYEQYF	TGTGCCAGCAGCTCCGGGACTAGCGGGAGGACCACCTACGAGCAGTACTTC
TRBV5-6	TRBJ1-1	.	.	CASSLRGNTEAFF	TGTGCCAGCAGCTTACGGGGGAACACTGAAGCTTTCTTT
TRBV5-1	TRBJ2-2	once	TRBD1	CASSLQGTGELFF	TGCGCCAGCAGCCTACAGGGGACCGGGGAGCTGTTTTTT
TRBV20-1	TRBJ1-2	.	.	CSARGDYGYTF	TGCAGTGCTAGGGGCGACTATGGCTACACCTTC
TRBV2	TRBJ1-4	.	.	CASRREGEKLFF	TGTGCCAGCAGGAGGGAGGGTGAAAAACTGTTTTTT
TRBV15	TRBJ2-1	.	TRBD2	CATSRGLHNEQFF	TGTGCCACCAGCAGGGGACTACACAATGAGCAGTTCTTC
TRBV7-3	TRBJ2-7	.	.	CASSLSWGGEQYF	TGTGCCAGCAGCTTAAGTTGGGGAGGCGAGCAGTACTTC
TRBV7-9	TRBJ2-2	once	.	CASSLVSTGELFF	TGTGCCAGCAGCTTAGTCTCCACCGGGGAGCTGTTTTTT
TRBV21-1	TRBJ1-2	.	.	CASSKRLVPSRSGYTF	TGTGCCAGCAGCAAACGACTAGTCCCCAGTAGGTCTGGCTACACCTTC
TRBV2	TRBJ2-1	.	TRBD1	CASTGGFNEQFF	TGTGCCAGTACAGGGGGCTTCAATGAGCAGTTCTTC
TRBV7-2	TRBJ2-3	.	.	CASSSGLSTDTQYF	TGTGCCAGCAGCTCCGGACTAAGCACAGATACGCAGTATTTT
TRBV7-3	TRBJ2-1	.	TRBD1	CASSLSSTGISYNEQFF	TGTGCCAGCAGCTTATCTTCGACAGGGATTAGTTACAATGAGCAGTTCTTC
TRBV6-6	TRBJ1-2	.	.	CASRHTRDGDSSYTF	TGTGCCAGCAGACATACTCGGGACGGGGACTCGAGCTACACCTTC
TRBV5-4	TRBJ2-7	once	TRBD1	CASSVDRDGYEQYF	TGTGCCAGCAGCGTGGACAGGGATGGCTACGAGCAGTACTTC
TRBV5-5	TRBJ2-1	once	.	CASSLTGRVVGNNEQFF	TGTGCCAGCAGCTTGACGGGCAGGGTTGTGGGCAACAATGAGCAGTTCTTC
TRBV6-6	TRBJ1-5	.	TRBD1	CASSDRVAGDQPQHF	TGTGCCAGCAGTGACAGGGTAGCGGGGGATCAGCCCCAGCATTTT
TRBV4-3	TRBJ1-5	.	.	CASSPDLNQPQHF	TGCGCCAGCAGCCCGGACCTCAATCAGCCCCAGCATTTT
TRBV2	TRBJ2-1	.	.	CASSLGRSYNEQFF	TGTGCCAGCAGTTTAGGGAGGTCCTACAATGAGCAGTTCTTC
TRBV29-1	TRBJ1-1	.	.	CSVGNSQNTEAFF	TGCAGCGTTGGGAACAGTCAGAACACTGAAGCTTTCTTT
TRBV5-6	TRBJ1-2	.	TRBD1	CASSLGQGARYGYTF	TGTGCCAGCAGCCTAGGACAGGGGGCGAGGTATGGCTACACCTTC
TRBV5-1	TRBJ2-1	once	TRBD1	CASSPWTGGEVYNEQFF	TGCGCCAGCAGCCCCTGGACAGGGGGCGAGGTGTACAATGAGCAGTTCTTC
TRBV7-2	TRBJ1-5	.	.	CASSAEGGTHQPQHF	TGTGCCAGCAGCGCTGAGGGGGGTACGCATCAGCCCCAGCATTTT
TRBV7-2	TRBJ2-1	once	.	CASSHETGAGGLFF	TGTGCCAGCAGCCATGAGACAGGGGCGGGAGGCCTGTTCTTC
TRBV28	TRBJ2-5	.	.	CASSLQDVQETQYF	TGTGCCAGCAGTTTACAGGACGTCCAAGAGACCCAGTACTTC
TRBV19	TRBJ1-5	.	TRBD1	CASSLSTGQGFQPQHF	TGTGCCAGTAGTCTTTCGACGGGACAGGGGTTTCAGCCCCAGCATTTT
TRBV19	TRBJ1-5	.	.	CASSIRRDQPQHF	TGTGCCAGTAGTATTAGGAGGGATCAGCCCCAGCATTTT
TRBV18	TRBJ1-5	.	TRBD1	CASSTTGGNQPQHF	TGTGCCAGCTCAACAACAGGGGGCAATCAGCCCCAGCATTTT
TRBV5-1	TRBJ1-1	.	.	CASRAHANTEAFF	TGCGCCAGCAGAGCTCATGCGAACACTGAAGCTTTCTTT
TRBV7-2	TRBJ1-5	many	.	CASSHREGNQPQHF	TGTGCCAGCAGCCACAGGGAAGGCAATCAGCCCCAGCATTTT
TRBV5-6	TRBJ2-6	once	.	CASSLRAGFSGANVLTF	TGTGCCAGCAGTCTTCGAGCAGGTTTCTCTGGGGCCAACGTCCTGACTTTC
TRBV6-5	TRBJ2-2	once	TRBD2	CASSYGGLDVPGELFF	TGTGCCAGCAGTTATGGGGGACTAGATGTGCCCGGGGAGCTGTTTTTT
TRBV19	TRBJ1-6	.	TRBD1	CASSETGQSPLHF	TGTGCCAGTAGCGAGACAGGGCAGTCACCCCTCCACTTT
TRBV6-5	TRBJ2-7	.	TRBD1	CASRTGGHEQYF	TGTGCCAGTCGGACAGGGGGCCACGAGCAGTACTTC
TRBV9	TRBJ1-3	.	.	CASSANAGSGNTIYF	TGTGCCAGCAGCGCTAACGCGGGCTCTGGAAACACCATATATTTT
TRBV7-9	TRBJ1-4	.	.	CASSSTGRPNEKLFF	TGTGCCAGCAGCTCAACAGGGCGTCCTAATGAAAAACTGTTTTTT
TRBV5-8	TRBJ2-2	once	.	CASSFQGLTGELFF	TGTGCCAGCAGCTTCCAGGGGCTAACCGGGGAGCTGTTTTTT